The 29 T cell receptor beta chains given below trace back to one sample, sequenced in a study of breast tumors, draining lymph nodes, adjacent tissues. Samples came from axillary lymph nodes draining the breast cancer. TCRdb called the multiplex PCR reads again in MiXCR, with one record for every CDR3 protein. The sample shows 150,000 to 200,000 distinct CDR3 sequences, roughly 30% of them seen only once. Sample: axillary lymph node tissue. The source is a female donor with breast cancer. Some clones in this sample may be carry-over from other donors' samples.

With regard to this clonotype: An end of the junction does not agree with germline; a read error may underlie this. The chain carries TRBV6-2 or TRBV6-3 and TRBJ1-4; D is ambiguous. Germline V gene data show CDR1 as MNHEY and CDR2 as SVGEGT. This CDR3 comprises 17 residues. Written as DNA, the CDR3 is TGTGCCAGCAAAGTGACGCCTCGCCTTGGTGGTAATGAAAAACCGTTTTTT. It yields the protein CASKVTPRLGGNEKPFF.

This clonotype appeared many times. This chain connects TRBV7-4 to TRBJ2-7; 10 bases are shared with TRBD1. The ends lost 2 bases at V and 7 bases at J; junction bases unmatched: 11. The CDR3 runs to 16 residues. CDR1 is SGHVT, CDR2 SQSDAQ, per germline. The CDR3: CASSLNGTGAPEEQYF. The CDR3 coding sequence is TGTGCCAGCAGCTTAAATGGGACAGGGGCACCGGAAGAGCAGTACTTC. The entire variable domain, with the rest obtained from reference TRBV7-4 and TRBJ2-7, is as follows: GAGVSQSPRYKVAKRGRDVALRCDSISGHVTLYWYRQTLGQGSEVLTYSQSDAQRDKSGRPSGRFSAERPERSVSTLKIQRTEQGDSAVYLCASSLNGTGAPEEQYFGPGTRLTVT.

This clonotype was counted many times. This chain uses TRBV6-5 with TRBJ1-2; D possibly corresponds to TRBD1 (6 bases). CDR1 and CDR2 from the germline V gene are MNHEY and SVGAGI. This CDR3 has 15 residues. V lost 0 bases and J lost 3, with 11 bases in between. CDR3: CASSYSNTGHYGYTF. CDR3 DNA sequence: TGTGCCAGCAGTTACTCAAACACAGGGCACTATGGCTACACCTTC.

The sample holds a few counts of this clonotype. The rearrangement links TRBV11-3 to TRBJ1-6, with D possibly TRBD1 on 5 matching bases. Germline lookup yields CDR1 SGHNT and CDR2 YENEEA. V was shortened by 1 base and J by 13 bases, with 14 bases between the two germline ends. The CDR3 contains 14 residues. This CDR3 is CASSLGQNTSPLHF. The CDR3 DNA reads as TGTGCCAGCAGCTTAGGACAGAATACTTCCCCCCTCCACTTT.

V is TRBV15 and J is TRBJ1-6; the D is unclear. Germline values: CDR1 LNHNV, CDR2 YYDKDF (reference sequence). V was pared by 0 bases and J by 9 bases, with 21 bases between. This CDR3 spans 18 amino acids. CDR3: CATSRDRVAGTESSPLHF. In DNA form, the CDR3 reads TGTGCCACCAGCAGAGATCGGGTAGCGGGTACAGAGAGTTCACCCCTCCACTTT.

This clonotype was picked up many times. The genes are TRBV7-2 and TRBJ2-1; 7 bases match TRBD1. Germline values: CDR1 SGHTA, CDR2 FQGNSA. The length of the CDR3 is 14 residues. With 6 bases clipped from V and 2 bases from J, the junction kept 4 bases outside the gene matches. The CDR3 is CASSDRAAYNEQFF. The CDR3, as DNA: TGTGCCAGCAGTGACAGGGCGGCCTACAATGAGCAGTTCTTC.

This clonotype was picked up a small number of times. This sequence joins TRBV18 and TRBJ1-1; D is unresolved. V lost 2 bases and J 0 bases, leaving 7 bases between the germline ends. The CDR3 loop spans 14 amino acids. In germline, CDR1 is KGHSH, CDR2 LQKENI. The CDR3 loop is CASSPTGMNTEAFF. CDR3 nucleotide sequence: TGTGCCAGCTCACCAACGGGAATGAACACTGAAGCTTTCTTT.

This clonotype has ten or more counts. The chain combines TRBV20-1 with TRBJ1-4; D is unclear. CDR1 and CDR2 from the germline V gene are DFQATT and SNEGSKA (reference sequence). V lost 1 base to trimming and J lost 1 base, with 7 bases between them. CDR3 length: 14 amino acids. The CDR3 protein is CSARVKGTNEKLFF. DNA of the CDR3: TGCAGTGCTAGAGTGAAGGGAACTAATGAAAAACTGTTTTTT.

Of note for this clonotype: This sequence may be a read error, since a much larger clone differs from it by one base. The chain uses TRBV19 and TRBJ2-7, with D perhaps TRBD2 (5 bases). Germline loops: CDR1 LNHDA, CDR2 SQIVND (reference sequence). V dropped 2 bases and J dropped 2 bases, with 10 bases sitting between them. The length of the CDR3 is 14 residues. CDR3 protein: CASSIRTGAYEQYF. The CDR3 DNA sequence: TGTGCCAGTAGTATAAGGACTGGCGCCTACGAGCAGTACTTC. The full variable domain, its missing parts supplied by reference TRBV19 and TRBJ2-7, is DGGITQSPKYLFRKEGQNVTLSCEQNLNHDAMYWYRQDPGQGLRLIYYSQIVNDFQKGDIAEGYSVSREKKESFPLTVTSAQKNPTAFYLCASSIRTGAYEQYFGPGTRLTVT.

Turning to this clonotype: Since a much larger clone is just one base distant, this may be a read error. The chain uses TRBV12-3 or TRBV12-4 and TRBJ2-1; possible D gene TRBD2, 6 bases. The CDR3 sequence is 11 residues long. CDR3 nucleotides: TGTGCCAGCGCCCTGGGGGGTGAGCAGTCCTTC. It specifies CASALGGEQSF.

This clonotype appeared once. The rearrangement uses TRBV11-2 and TRBJ2-5; 10 positions match TRBD1. Trimming took 5 bases from V and 3 from J; bases not matched to a gene: 3. CDR3 length equals 14 residues. Germline CDR1 is SGHAT and CDR2 is FQNNGV. The CDR3 protein is CASSLGTGEETQYF. The CDR3 DNA is TGTGCCAGCAGCCTAGGGACAGGGGAAGAGACCCAGTACTTC. Full variable domain (missing parts from reference TRBV11-2 and TRBJ2-5): EAGVAQSPRYKIIEKRQSVAFWCNPISGHATLYWYQQILGQGPKLLIQFQNNGVVDDSQLPKDRFSAERLKGVDSTLKIQPAKLEDSAVYLCASSLGTGEETQYFGPGTRLLVL.

This clonotype was recorded many times. The rearrangement links TRBV20-1 to TRBJ1-4; D is ambiguous. V lost 3 bases, J lost 1 base, and 12 bases lay in between. Germline lookup yields CDR1 DFQATT and CDR2 SNEGSKA (reference sequence). CDR3 length: 15 residues. In DNA, the CDR3 is TGCAGTGCTAGCCAACCTACTGGAACTAATGAAAAACTGTTTTTT. Its translation: CSASQPTGTNEKLFF.

The rearrangement joins TRBV19 to TRBJ1-2, with D possibly matching TRBD1 (5 bases). With 4 bases removed from V and 3 bases from J, the gap between germline ends came to 9 bases. Germline V gene lookup returns CDR1 LNHDA and CDR2 SQIVND (reference sequence). The CDR3 is 13 residues long. CDR3 nucleotide sequence: TGTGCCAGTAGTAGGGTGGGGGACTATGGCTACACCTTC. It specifies CASSRVGDYGYTF.

The table lists this clonotype with many counts. The J gene is TRBJ2-5, the V gene TRBV5-6; 7 bases map to TRBD1. Unmatched junction bases numbered 6, after V lost 2 bases and J lost 5 bases. The germline V gene encodes CDR1 SGHDT and CDR2 YYEEEE. The CDR3 totals 14 residues. CDR3 bases: TGTGCCAGCAGCTTTGGGACAGCGGAGGAGACCCAGTACTTC. Translating gives CASSFGTAEETQYF.

The rearrangement uses TRBV18 and TRBJ1-1, with D perhaps matching TRBD1 (6 bases). There are 15 residues in the CDR3. Deletions cut 4 bases from V and 2 bases from J, with 14 bases between. Germline CDR1 reads KGHSH; CDR2 reads LQKENI. Written as DNA, the CDR3 is TGTGCCAGCTCACTAAAGGTACAGGGTAACACTGAAGCTTTCTTT. Translation: CASSLKVQGNTEAFF.

The rearrangement joins TRBV3-1 to TRBJ2-1; 10 bases are a match to TRBD1. Germline lookup yields CDR1 LGHDT and CDR2 YNNKEL (reference sequence). V lost 1 base to trimming and J lost 7 bases; unmatched junction nucleotides: 1. There are 14 residues in the CDR3. The CDR3 protein is CASSQGTGGNEQFF. Here the CDR3 DNA reads TGTGCCAGCAGCCAAGGGACAGGGGGAAATGAGCAGTTCTTC.

The chain joins TRBV27 to TRBJ1-6; D not certain. Between the trimmed V and J ends, which lost 5 bases and 10 bases, there was a span of 12 bases. Germline CDR1 and CDR2: MNHEY and SMNVEV (reference sequence). The CDR3 consists of 13 residues. The CDR3 loop is CASSPLAGSPLHF. The DNA for the CDR3 is TGTGCCAGCAGTCCACTAGCGGGATCACCCCTCCACTTT.

This clonotype has ten or more counts. V usage is TRBV18 and J usage is TRBJ2-5; D remains ambiguous. CDR3 length: 13 amino acids. The germline CDR1 and CDR2 sequences are KGHSH and LQKENI. With 5 bases removed from V and 0 bases from J, the gap between germline ends came to 7 bases. CDR3 sequence (DNA): TGTGCCAGCTCATCAGGTCACCAAGAGACCCAGTACTTC. Amino acids: CASSSGHQETQYF.

This clonotype was counted many times. The V and J genes are TRBV24-1 and TRBJ2-5; D not certain. Germline V lookup: CDR1 KGHDR, CDR2 SFDVKD. CDR3 length: 14 amino acids. Between the trimmed V and J ends, which lost 3 bases and 9 bases, there was a span of 16 bases. This CDR3 reads CATSDAKGSSSQYF. CDR3 nucleotide sequence: TGTGCCACCAGTGATGCCAAAGGTAGCTCGTCCCAGTACTTC.

V usage is TRBV7-2 and J usage is TRBJ2-5; 16 bases are a match to TRBD2. This CDR3 contains 18 residues. V shed 5 bases, J shed 5 bases, and the junction held 11 bases outside the gene matches. The germline V gene encodes CDR1 SGHTA and CDR2 FQGNSA. This chain's CDR3 is CASSPEGTSGRAGETQYF. CDR3 coding DNA: TGTGCCAGCAGCCCGGAAGGGACTAGCGGGAGGGCCGGGGAGACCCAGTACTTC.

A remark on this clonotype: This clone may be a read error of a much larger clone one base away. The rearrangement links TRBV13 to TRBJ2-7, with 9 bases aligning to TRBD2. The CDR3 loop spans 14 amino acids. CDR1 is PRHDT and CDR2 is FYEKMQ in the germline V gene (reference sequence). The V segment lost 5 bases and the J segment 6 bases; nucleotides outside the gene matches: 8. CDR3: CASSPPSGACEQYF. CDR3 DNA: TGTGCCAGCAGCCCACCTAGCGGGGCCTGCGAGCAGTACTTC.

This clonotype was counted many times. The rearrangement uses TRBV11-1 and TRBJ1-6; maybe TRBD1 (6 bases). Germline CDR1 and CDR2: SGHAT and FQDESV (reference sequence). The CDR3 extends over 14 amino acids. V was clipped by 3 bases and J by 11 bases, with 14 bases between them. CDR3 sequence (DNA): TGTGCCAGCAGCTTCCCGGGACACTTGGCACCCCTCCACTTT. Protein product: CASSFPGHLAPLHF. Filled out from reference TRBV11-1 and TRBJ1-6, the complete variable domain reads EAEVAQSPRYKITEKSQAVAFWCDPISGHATLYWYRQILGQGPELLVQFQDESVVDDSQLPKDRFSAERLKGVDSTLKIQPAELGDSAMYLCASSFPGHLAPLHFGNGTRLTVT.

Turning to this clonotype: The germline gene is not matched at one end of the junction; a read error may be the cause. The CDR3 DNA is TGTGCCAGCAGTCACTCGGGGCAGGCGTTTACCACTGGAAACACCGGGGAGCTGTTTTTT. Protein product: CASSHSGQAFTTGNTGELFF. The chain employs TRBV6-5 and TRBJ2-2; either TRBD1 or TRBD2 may supply D (5 bases each). This CDR3 region has 20 residues. From germline, CDR1 is MNHEY and CDR2 SVGAGI.

This clonotype has at least ten counts. Written as DNA, the CDR3 is TGTGCCACCAGTGACCGCCGGGGTTCACCCCTCCACTTT. As protein: CATSDRRGSPLHF. V gene TRBV24-1 combines with J gene TRBJ1-6; D is unresolved. V dropped 4 bases and J dropped 9 bases, with 9 bases sitting between them. Germline loops: CDR1 KGHDR, CDR2 SFDVKD. The CDR3 covers 13 residues.

V and J are TRBV14 and TRBJ1-3; 9 nucleotides line up with TRBD1. Germline lookup yields CDR1 SGHDN and CDR2 FVKESK. The CDR3 has 16 amino acids. Trimming took 4 bases from V and 7 from J; bases not matched to a gene: 11. The DNA of the CDR3 is TGTGCCAGCAGCCTTGGGACAGGGTTGTTATGGAACACCATATATTTT. It translates to CASSLGTGLLWNTIYF.

In its sample, this clonotype was seen many times. This chain links TRBV7-6 with TRBJ1-2; a possible D gene is TRBD1 (5 bases). V shed 1 base and J shed 2 bases, with 17 bases lying between them. The CDR3 sequence is 17 residues long. CDR1 is SGHVS, CDR2 FNYEAQ, per germline. CDR3 coding DNA: TGTGCCAGCAGCTTAGAGGGAGGGCAGGGATGGAACTATGGCTACACCTTC. Amino acids: CASSLEGGQGWNYGYTF.

As to this clonotype: One base away lies a much larger clone, so this may be a sequencing read error. The genes are TRBV7-2 and TRBJ2-1, with D possibly being TRBD1 (6 bases). This CDR3 has 12 residues. The V and J ends lost 5 bases and 10 bases respectively, with 12 bases between them. Per germline, CDR1 SGHTA and CDR2 FQGNSA. CDR3 residues: CASSVSGTEQFF. The DNA for the CDR3 is TGTGCCAGCAGCGTGTCAGGGACAGAGCAGTTCTTC.

This clonotype was picked up many times. A read error may be the cause here, since a much bigger clone is one base away. J is TRBJ2-7 and V is TRBV6-1, with D hard to call. The ends were cut back, 5 bases at V and 0 bases at J, with 14 bases in the middle. The CDR3 sequence is 15 residues long. Germline lookup yields CDR1 MNHNS and CDR2 SASEGT. In DNA form, the CDR3 reads TGTGCCAGCAGTCAAAGGGCAGGAACCTCCTACGAGCAGTACTTC. As protein: CASSQRAGTSYEQYF.

This clonotype was detected many times. The CDR3 bases are TGTGCCAGCAGCTCTCGGACTAGCGGGCGCACAGATACGCAGTATTTT. Amino acid sequence: CASSSRTSGRTDTQYF. V usage is TRBV4-2 and J usage is TRBJ2-3; 11 bases line up with TRBD2. Germline V gene lookup returns CDR1 LGHNA and CDR2 YNFKEQ. V lost 5 bases, J lost 1 base, and 5 bases stayed unmatched. There are 16 residues in the CDR3.